The 22 T cell receptor beta chains listed next were all sequenced from one sample in a study of shared clonotypes between healthy human individuals. Repertoires were generated with immunoSEQ multiplex PCR, while TCRdb's copy carries only in-frame clones and drops some. Of millions of clones in the sample, 85% to 95% are singletons; the top ten hold more than 0.95%. In the naive CD8 group, cells lacked CD45RO and were positively selected for CCR7, so terminally differentiated effector memory CD45RA+ cells were left out. Specimen: naive CD8+ T cells sorted from blood. Receptors originate from a man younger than 35 in good health.

The genes are TRBV5-6 and TRBJ2-7; 12 bases are a match to TRBD2. The CDR3 covers 16 residues. Trimming at V came to 0 bases and at J to 7 bases, leaving 8 bases not matched to a gene. Germline-derived CDR1 and CDR2 are SGHDT and YYEEEE. This CDR3 reads CASSLALAGGLGEQYF. The CDR3 DNA is TGTGCCAGCAGCTTGGCGCTAGCGGGGGGGCTTGGAGAGCAGTACTTC.

The V gene is TRBV5-4, the J gene TRBJ2-3; D may be TRBD2 (6 bases). Trimming took off 4 bases at V and 4 bases at J, with 16 bases between the two ends. The CDR3 covers 15 residues. Germline loops: CDR1 SGHNT, CDR2 YYREEE (reference sequence). The CDR3 DNA reads TGTGCCAGCAGCCCAAGGTTGGGGGGAGCAGATACGCAGTATTTT. Amino acids: CASSPRLGGADTQYF.

The V call is TRBV5-1, the J call TRBJ2-3, with D tentatively TRBD2 (6 bases). V lost 1 base and J lost 2, with 11 bases in between. CDR3 length: 15 residues. CDR1 is SGHRS and CDR2 is YFSETQ in the germline V gene. DNA of the CDR3: TGCGCCAGCAGCTTGTGGCGGGACGACACAGATACGCAGTATTTT. Amino acids: CASSLWRDDTDTQYF. Complete variable domain (other parts from reference TRBV5-1 and TRBJ2-3): KAGVTQTPRYLIKTRGQQVTLSCSPISGHRSVSWYQQTPGQGLQFLFEYFSETQRNKGNFPGRFSGRQFSNSRSEMNVSTLELGDSALYLCASSLWRDDTDTQYFGPGTRLTVL.

The chain links TRBV7-9 to TRBJ1-1; D might be TRBD1 (6 bases). The germline CDR1 and CDR2 sequences are SEHNR and FQNEAQ (reference sequence). V was pared by 4 bases and J by 1 base, with 10 bases between. The CDR3 has 14 amino acids. This CDR3 is CASSSRQENTEAFF. CDR3 nucleotides: TGTGCCAGCAGCTCGCGACAGGAGAACACTGAAGCTTTCTTT.

This chain links TRBV6-5 with TRBJ2-1; no firm D call. CDR1 is MNHEY, CDR2 SVGAGI, per germline. V shed 4 bases and J shed 3 bases, with 7 bases lying between them. This CDR3 spans 13 amino acids. The CDR3 region is CASSSNIYNEQFF. CDR3 DNA sequence: TGTGCCAGCAGTTCGAATATCTACAATGAGCAGTTCTTC.

The gene calls are TRBV11-2 and TRBJ1-1; TRBD1 might be the D (6 bases). The CDR3 is 15 amino acids. CDR1 is SGHAT and CDR2 is FQNNGV in the germline V gene. V lost 1 base, J lost 1 base, and 10 bases lay in between. CDR3 bases: TGTGCCAGCAGCTTAGGGCAGGGGACGAACACTGAAGCTTTCTTT. It translates to CASSLGQGTNTEAFF.

The chain recombines TRBV6-5 with TRBJ2-2, with D maybe TRBD2 (6 bases). CDR3 length: 14 residues. The germline CDR1 and CDR2 sequences are MNHEY and SVGAGI. V was shortened by 5 bases and J by 3 bases, with 10 bases between the two germline ends. The CDR3 region has the DNA TGTGCCAGCAGTCCCGGGACTTACACCGGGGAGCTGTTTTTT. Amino acids: CASSPGTYTGELFF.

The V gene is TRBV30, the J gene TRBJ2-7, with D uncertain. The germline V and J ends were trimmed by 2 bases and 2 bases, with 10 bases remaining between them. Germline loops: CDR1 GTSNPN, CDR2 SVGIG (reference sequence). The CDR3 covers 13 residues. As DNA, the CDR3 is TGTGCCTGGAGTCACGACGGCGCCTACGAGCAGTACTTC. This gives the protein CAWSHDGAYEQYF.

This clone was observed once. Other DNA sequences within the sample encode an identical CDR3. This rearrangement joins TRBV27 to TRBJ1-6; D is unclear. Germline CDR1 and CDR2: MNHEY and SMNVEV (reference sequence). With 7 bases removed from V and 6 bases from J, the gap between germline ends came to 13 bases. This CDR3 spans 14 amino acids. The CDR3 loop is CASTKTGSNSPLHF. CDR3 nucleotide sequence: TGTGCCAGCACCAAAACGGGCAGTAATTCACCCCTCCACTTT.

Details on this clone: This same CDR3 is encoded by further DNA sequences in the sample. The CDR3 nucleotides are TGTGCCAGCAGTTTTAAAGGACACTCCTACGAGCAGTACTTC. Translation gives CASSFKGHSYEQYF. The V gene is TRBV27, the J gene TRBJ2-7, with D maybe TRBD1 (5 bases). CDR1 and CDR2 from the germline V gene are MNHEY and SMNVEV (reference sequence). There are 14 residues in the CDR3. The ends were cut back, 3 bases at V and 0 bases at J, with 9 bases in the middle.

The genes are TRBV29-1 and TRBJ2-7; TRBD1 matches at 7 bases. This CDR3 is 13 amino acids long. Germline V lookup: CDR1 SQVTM, CDR2 ANQGSEA. V trimming: 5 bases; J trimming: 5 bases; junction bases outside the gene matches: 9. CDR3 amino acids: CSVLDQTGNEQYF. The CDR3 region has the DNA TGCAGCGTTCTTGACCAGACAGGGAACGAGCAGTACTTC.

Of note for this clone: This CDR3 is also generated by other DNA sequences in the sample. This chain uses TRBV9 with TRBJ1-5, with D possibly matching TRBD1 (6 bases). This CDR3 spans 14 amino acids. Germline lookup yields CDR1 SGDLS and CDR2 YYNGEE. V lost 0 bases, J lost 7 bases, and 11 bases lay in between. CDR3 region: CASSVGGDNQPQHF. The DNA for the CDR3 is TGTGCCAGCAGCGTAGGGGGGGACAACCAGCCCCAGCATTTT.

The chain joins TRBV19 to TRBJ2-7; D gene uncertain. Trimming removed 2 bases at V and 0 bases at J, with 11 bases between. The CDR3 is 15 residues long. In germline, CDR1 is LNHDA, CDR2 SQIVND (reference sequence). The CDR3 DNA follows: TGTGCCAGTAGTATATCTTCCCCTTCCTCCTACGAGCAGTACTTC. Protein sequence: CASSISSPSSYEQYF.

V and J are TRBV7-6 and TRBJ2-3, with a possible D match to TRBD2 (6 bases). This CDR3 spans 16 amino acids. Between the trimmed V and J ends, which lost 5 bases and 3 bases, there was a span of 18 bases. CDR1 SGHVS and CDR2 FNYEAQ come from the germline V gene. CDR3 loop: CASSLGASEGTDTQYF. The CDR3 bases are TGTGCCAGCAGCCTAGGGGCTAGCGAGGGGACAGATACGCAGTATTTT.

The rearrangement links TRBV13 to TRBJ2-1; 9 bases line up with TRBD1. The junction had 5 bases not matched to a gene; V was cut back by 5 bases and J by 12 bases. The CDR3 loop spans 12 amino acids. Germline CDR1 PRHDT, CDR2 FYEKMQ (reference sequence). For the CDR3, the DNA is TGTGCCAGCAGCCCACAGGGGGCGTCGCAGTTCTTC. Protein product: CASSPQGASQFF.

The chain employs TRBV28 and TRBJ2-1, with 8 bases matching TRBD1. The CDR3 runs to 14 residues. Germline trimming cut 11 bases from V and 5 bases from J; bases unmatched to any gene: 11. CDR1 is MDHEN, CDR2 SYDVKM, per germline. In DNA form, the CDR3 reads TGTGCCTCGGCTGCAGGGGGCGAAGACAATGAGCAGTTCTTC. Protein: CASAAGGEDNEQFF.

About this clone: The same CDR3 is also encoded by other DNA sequences in this sample. The gene calls are TRBV30 and TRBJ2-7, with a weak D call TRBD1 (6 bases). V dropped 5 bases and J dropped 4 bases, with 12 bases sitting between them. The CDR3 has 12 residues. Germline-derived CDR1 and CDR2 are GTSNPN and SVGIG (reference sequence). CDR3 region: CAWSEGGYEQYF. The CDR3 region has the DNA TGTGCCTGGTCGGAAGGGGGTTACGAGCAGTACTTC.

This rearrangement joins TRBV5-4 to TRBJ2-7; possibly TRBD1 or TRBD2 for D (5 bases each). Trimming pared 5 bases from V and 3 bases from J, leaving 12 bases between. Looked up from germline, CDR1 is SGHNT and CDR2 is YYREEE (reference sequence). CDR3 length equals 13 residues. In DNA, the CDR3 is TGTGCCAGCAGATTTGGGGACGGCTACGAGCAGTACTTC. This translates into CASRFGDGYEQYF.

The gene calls are TRBV6-6 and TRBJ2-7; D might be TRBD2 (6 bases). Trimming shortened V by 4 bases and J by 3 bases, and 13 bases separated the two germline ends. This CDR3 region has 14 residues. CDR1 is MNHNY, CDR2 SVGAGI, per germline (reference sequence). CDR3 coding DNA: TGTGCCAGCAGTTCCCTAGCGTATCTCTACGAGCAGTACTTC. Translated: CASSSLAYLYEQYF.

The chain links TRBV6-5 to TRBJ1-1; D gene ambiguous. V dropped 7 bases and J dropped 0 bases, with 9 bases sitting between them. The germline V gene encodes CDR1 MNHEY and CDR2 SVGAGI. CDR3 length: 13 residues. CDR3 in amino acids: CASTAEMNTEAFF. The CDR3 DNA reads as TGTGCCAGCACCGCGGAGATGAACACTGAAGCTTTCTTT.

V and J are TRBV7-9 and TRBJ2-2; D possibly matches TRBD1 or TRBD2 (6 bases each). Trimming removed 0 bases from V and 0 bases from J, with 14 bases in between. Per the germline V gene, CDR1 is SEHNR and CDR2 is FQNEAQ (reference sequence). The CDR3 extends over 18 amino acids. CDR3 nucleotides: TGTGCCAGCAGCTTAGCGGGGGGCCCGTTCGCGAACACCGGGGAGCTGTTTTTT. It is translated as CASSLAGGPFANTGELFF.

The rearrangement links TRBV7-9 to TRBJ2-3; 13 nucleotides match TRBD2. The CDR3 sequence is 19 residues long. Germline trimming cut 5 bases from V and 7 bases from J; bases unmatched to any gene: 18. From germline, CDR1 is SEHNR and CDR2 FQNEAQ (reference sequence). CDR3 nucleotide sequence: TGTGCCAGCAGCCCCCGAGAACTAGCGGGGGGGGAATATAGACATACGCAGTATTTT. Translation: CASSPRELAGGEYRHTQYF.